The sequence of this T cell receptor beta chain was determined in a study of T cells expressing NK-cell markers. Notes on the study in general: In 5 or 6 donors, dominant NKG2C+ clonotypes were roughly 1.0-8% of CD8+ T cells.

In the case of this clonotype: The antigen is undetermined.

TCRdb re-called the 5' RACE reads; one entry per CDR3 protein, DNA not given. Its clone listing holds some 460,000 distinct CDR3 sequences. From germline, CDR1 is SGHTA and CDR2 FQGTGA. The CDR3 loop spans 13 amino acids. This TCR came from a woman between 50 and 59 years old in good health. The specimen was blood T cells: a sorted CD56 or NKG2C T cell subset, CD4+ or CD8+ T cells, or bulk PBMC T cells (not recorded which). The chain joins TRBV7-3 to TRBJ2-2; the D gene TCRdb calls, TRBD2, cannot be checked with no DNA. This CDR3 is CASSPTSSGELFF.